What follows describes a single TCR beta chain. Its antigen is still unknown. The input lacks base qualities; no much larger clone sits a single base away. In the germline V gene, CDR1 corresponds to SGHRS and CDR2 to YFSETQ. V is reduced by 0 bases and J by 7 bases, leaving a spacing of 10 bases between them. From the cysteine up to the phenylalanine, the CDR3 has a length of 14 residues. Only CDR3 DNA remains: 42 bases, in frame from the first base. This sample stems from a study of graft-versus-host responses after intestinal transplantation (dated by TCRdb to 2020 to 2023). For the study in its entirety: Recipients received multivisceral, liver-intestinal, or isolated intestinal transplants. Donor T cell macrochimerism was defined as a peak of at least 4% donor T cells among recipient peripheral blood mononuclear cells. Rather than being sequenced by the commercial service, samples from a few later patients were sequenced in-house on an Illumina MiSeq and processed with MiXCR. Every recipient was given anti-thymocyte globulin induction, followed by roughly 3 years of maintenance tacrolimus and steroids. The cohort enrolled 24 intestinal transplant recipients including one retransplant, and a few patients lacking pretransplant specimens were excluded. To identify alloreactive clones, pre-transplant mixed lymphocyte reaction products were sequenced and compared with unstimulated pre-transplant donor and recipient T cells. Graft-versus-host and host-versus-graft alloreactive T cell clones were tracked in the graft, circulation and bone marrow after intestinal transplantation using bulk TCR-beta CDR3 sequencing. Findings and caveats that apply to the study as a whole: In patients with donor T cell macrochimerism, the allografts had high GvH to HvG T cell clonal ratios. GvH clones turned up in recipient bone marrow, with some appearing earlier in ileal mucosa or blood, a pattern consistent with an intestinal mucosal origin. Conclusions were limited by the relatively low number and heterogeneity of intestinal transplant patients. Early after transplant, peak levels of circulating GvH clones were found to be associated with declines in HvG clones.

The time point label for this specimen denotes: cells obtained before transplantation from donor or recipient. CD3+CD4+ and CD3+CD8+ populations were FACS-sorted from unstimulated pre-transplant donor and recipient cells taken from spleen or lymph nodes. The library was obtained by the immunoSEQ multiplex PCR assay. For most patients, genomic DNA was isolated with the Qiagen DNeasy Blood and Tissue Kit and shipped frozen to Adaptive Biotechnologies for TCR sequencing. For most patients, genomic DNA was subjected to high-throughput TCR-beta CDR3 sequencing by Adaptive Biotechnologies. On the study's bioinformatics: TCR sequencing data for roughly 18 patients were retrieved from Adaptive's ImmunoSEQ software; three other patients were processed with MiXCR and VDJtools. CD4 versus CD8 sorting errors were corrected by removing sequences found in both subsets at a frequency ratio below 5:1. CDR3 nucleotide sequences shared by donor and recipient were removed because the origin of these sequences could not be assigned. To be classed as alloreactive, a clone needed at least 2-fold expansion over unstimulated cells and a minimum CFSE-low frequency of 0.002% (template counts) or 0.001% (read counts). Mappable clones were those detected in sequenced pre-transplant spleen, lymph node, or MLR CFSE-low populations of the donor or recipient. Cumulative frequency of alloreactive clones was calculated as a percentage of all sequences weighted by copy number. The source is immuneACCESS, and TCRdb retained only in-frame sequences with V and J called. Part of the clones is not carried over; for the studies checked, unresolved V genes explain less than half of this, and the remainder is unexplained. That table supplies the V and J calls and clone size; D and trimming were determined from the DNA. The sample profile shows some 36,000 clones; 94% of them were found once. The ten largest clones add up to 0.2% to 0.25% of the sample.

This receptor was obtained from a human donor who was the organ donor for an intestinal transplant. This chain joins TRBV5-1 to TRBJ2-2; TRBD1 is a weak D gene call, 5 bases matching. The sequenced sample was unstimulated CD4+ T cells sorted from spleen or lymph node cells, obtained before transplant. This receptor has the CDR3 CASSLDRIGGELFF. Here is the DNA: TGCGCCAGCAGCTTGGACAGGATAGGCGGGGAGCTGTTTTTT. With the portions outside the CDR3 filled from the reference TRBV5-1 and TRBJ2-2 genes, the complete variable region becomes KAGVTQTPRYLIKTRGQQVTLSCSPISGHRSVSWYQQTPGQGLQFLFEYFSETQRNKGNFPGRFSGRQFSNSRSEMNVSTLELGDSALYLCASSLDRIGGELFFGEGSRLTVL.